A selection of T cell receptor beta chains follows, all from one sample in a study of blood T cell repertoires in COVID-19. The table came from immunoSEQ multiplex PCR; TCRdb's copy has only in-frame clones and leaves some out. The data contain 88,000 or so clones, around 79% of them singletons. Sequencing used peripheral blood. Every receptor here comes from a human donor in a cohort sampled during active COVID-19. CDR3s include the opening cysteine and the closing phenylalanine or tryptophan. D genes are given only for firm matches. Some rows mark clone size as missing; the rest say once, few, many or name a class of expanded clone.

J | D | size | V | CDR3 | DNA
TRBJ2-2 | - | - | TRBV14 | CASSSAVTGELFF | TGTGCCAGCAGCTCAGCGGTCACCGGGGAGCTGTTTTTT
TRBJ2-7 | TRBD2 | - | TRBV29-1 | CSVVAGVGYEQYF | TGCAGCGTTGTCGCGGGAGTAGGCTACGAGCAGTACTTC
TRBJ2-4 | - | - | TRBV10-1 | CASSESFGKNIQYF | TGCGCCAGCAGTGAGTCCTTCGGGAAAAACATTCAGTACTTC
TRBJ2-5 | - | - | TRBV4-1 | CASSRGVQETQYF | TGCGCCAGCAGCCGGGGGGTCCAAGAGACCCAGTACTTC
TRBJ2-1 | - | - | TRBV2 | CASRPLDSGGEQFF | TGTGCCAGCCGTCCCCTCGACTCCGGAGGTGAGCAGTTCTTC
TRBJ2-1 | TRBD1 | - | TRBV11-3 | CASSLDPGQAYNEQFF | TGTGCCAGCAGCTTAGACCCCGGACAGGCCTACAATGAGCAGTTCTTC
TRBJ1-2 | - | - | TRBV4-2 | CASSPPDFYGYTF | TGTGCCAGCAGCCCCCCAGACTTCTATGGCTACACCTTC
TRBJ2-2 | - | - | TRBV5-1 | CASSNSGSQTGELFF | TGCGCCAGCAGTAATTCGGGATCTCAAACCGGGGAGCTGTTTTTT
TRBJ2-2 | TRBD2 | - | TRBV19 | CASSPLTSGRRTGELFF | TGTGCCAGTAGTCCTCTGACTAGCGGGAGGCGAACCGGGGAGCTGTTTTTT
TRBJ2-7 | - | - | TRBV4-2 | CASSQATNSAYEQYF | TGTGCCAGCAGCCAAGCTACTAACTCTGCCTACGAGCAGTACTTC
TRBJ2-5 | - | - | TRBV5-1 | CASSLDRIQETQYF | TGCGCCAGCAGCTTGGACAGGATCCAAGAGACCCAGTACTTC
TRBJ1-5 | - | - | TRBV19 | CASSISRSSNQPQHF | TGTGCCAGTAGTATTAGTCGAAGTAGCAATCAGCCCCAGCATTTT
TRBJ2-1 | - | - | TRBV5-5 | CASSPSVFSYNEQFF | TGTGCCAGCAGCCCTAGCGTTTTCTCCTACAATGAGCAGTTCTTC
TRBJ1-2 | TRBD1 | many | TRBV2 | CASSENRGTYGYTF | TGTGCCAGCAGTGAGAACAGGGGAACGTATGGCTACACCTTC
TRBJ2-2 | - | - | TRBV2 | CASRTTAGSGELFF | TGTGCCAGCAGAACTACCGCCGGATCCGGGGAGCTGTTTTTT
TRBJ2-5 | - | once | TRBV7-9 | CASSLVGQPQETQYF | TGTGCCAGCAGCTTAGTTGGGCAGCCCCAAGAGACCCAGTACTTC
TRBJ1-1 | - | - | TRBV6-1 | CASSEAGRGPEAFF | TGTGCCAGCAGTGAGGCAGGGCGGGGACCTGAAGCTTTCTTT
TRBJ1-3 | - | - | TRBV11-2 | CASSYRLGQTSSGNTIYF | TGTGCCAGCAGTTACCGTCTGGGGCAGACGAGCTCTGGAAACACCATATATTTT
TRBJ2-7 | TRBD2 | - | TRBV3-1/TRBV3-2 | CASSPPSGRDYEQYF | TGTGCCAGCAGCCCACCAAGCGGGAGGGACTACGAGCAGTACTTC
TRBJ2-1 | TRBD2 | - | TRBV15 | CATSTRLAEYNEQFF | TGTGCCACCAGCACCCGGCTAGCGGAGTACAATGAGCAGTTCTTC
TRBJ1-3 | - | once | TRBV21-1 | CASTGQGFGQTGNTIYF | TGTGCCAGCACCGGACAGGGGTTCGGTCAAACTGGAAACACCATATATTTT
TRBJ1-2 | TRBD1 | - | TRBV2 | CASSRRTGRYGYTF | TGTGCCAGCAGCAGGAGGACAGGACGATATGGCTACACCTTC
TRBJ1-3 | - | - | TRBV7-9 | CASSLAIGADGNTIYF | TGTGCCAGCAGCTTAGCAATAGGGGCCGATGGAAACACCATATATTTT
TRBJ1-5 | - | few | TRBV28 | CASRPPVQPQHF | TGTGCCAGCAGACCTCCGGTCCAGCCCCAGCATTTT
TRBJ2-5 | TRBD2 | - | TRBV5-1 | CASSLASGGLWETQYF | TGCGCCAGCAGCTTGGCGTCGGGAGGGCTTTGGGAGACCCAGTACTTC
TRBJ2-1 | - | once | TRBV6-5 | CASSKRDEQFF | TGTGCCAGCAGTAAGCGGGATGAGCAGTTCTTC
TRBJ1-5 | - | - | TRBV28 | CASSLAGNQPQHF | TGTGCCAGCAGTTTAGCGGGGAATCAGCCCCAGCATTTT
TRBJ2-3 | TRBD2 | few | TRBV6-4 | CASSVLAGDSDTQYF | TGTGCCAGCAGTGTATTAGCGGGAGATTCCGATACGCAGTATTTT
TRBJ2-1 | - | - | TRBV7-9 | CASSSAWDSTHNEQFF | TGTGCCAGCAGCTCCGCCTGGGACTCGACGCACAATGAGCAGTTCTTC
TRBJ1-5 | - | - | TRBV4-3 | CASSQDLRNQPQHF | TGCGCCAGCAGCCAAGATCTTCGCAATCAGCCCCAGCATTTT
TRBJ2-2 | - | - | TRBV5-1 | CASSFEGGAGELFF | TGCGCCAGCAGCTTTGAGGGTGGGGCCGGGGAGCTGTTTTTT
TRBJ1-1 | - | many | TRBV5-1 | CASSLVRLNTEAFF | TGCGCCAGCAGCTTGGTCAGGCTGAACACTGAAGCTTTCTTT
TRBJ2-6 | - | many | TRBV18 | CASSPLIPSGANVLTF | TGTGCCAGCTCACCACTCATTCCCTCTGGGGCCAACGTCCTGACTTTC
TRBJ2-3 | TRBD1 | - | TRBV7-9 | CASRLGQGIGEGTDTQYF | TGTGCCAGCAGATTGGGACAGGGGATAGGAGAGGGGACAGATACGCAGTATTTT
TRBJ2-3 | - | - | TRBV11-2 | CASSLGGARTDTQYF | TGTGCCAGCAGCTTAGGTGGGGCCCGCACAGATACGCAGTATTTT
TRBJ2-1 | - | once | TRBV7-3 | CASSLLAGFF | TGTGCCAGCAGCTTACTAGCAGGTTTCTTC
TRBJ1-5 | - | - | TRBV6-2/TRBV6-3 | CASSQQDMQPQHF | TGTGCCAGCAGCCAACAGGATATGCAGCCCCAGCATTTT
TRBJ2-1 | - | - | TRBV18 | CASSLERVGDNEQFF | TGTGCCAGCTCACTAGAGCGGGTTGGTGACAATGAGCAGTTCTTC
TRBJ1-6 | - | - | TRBV20-1 | CSATVNSPLHF | TGCAGTGCCACAGTTAATTCACCCCTCCACTTT
TRBJ2-7 | - | - | TRBV19 | CASSMARESSYEQYF | TGTGCCAGTAGTATGGCGCGGGAAAGCTCCTACGAGCAGTACTTC
TRBJ1-6 | - | - | TRBV12-2 | CASRQGRQSYSPLHF | TGTGCAAGTCGCCAAGGCAGACAAAGTTATTCACCCCTCCACTTT
TRBJ1-2 | - | - | TRBV12-3/TRBV12-4 | CASGVERPETF | TGTGCCAGCGGAGTTGAGCGACCGGAGACCTTC
TRBJ1-1 | - | - | TRBV11-1 | CASSLAPWGVNTEAFF | TGTGCCAGCAGCTTAGCCCCCTGGGGGGTGAACACTGAAGCTTTCTTT
TRBJ1-1 | - | few | TRBV19 | CAARFGGKDTEAFF | TGTGCCGCCCGGTTCGGGGGGAAGGACACTGAAGCTTTCTTT
TRBJ2-5 | TRBD2 | - | TRBV2 | CASSPRLAEETQYF | TGTGCCAGCAGTCCTAGACTAGCGGAAGAGACCCAGTACTTC
TRBJ2-1 | - | - | TRBV18 | CASSPPRTLTNEQFF | TGTGCCAGCTCACCACCGAGGACTCTTACCAATGAGCAGTTCTTC
TRBJ2-7 | TRBD2 | - | TRBV4-2 | CASSPGLELNQLSSYEQYF | TGTGCCAGCAGCCCGGGACTAGAACTCAACCAATTAAGCTCCTACGAGCAGTACTTC
TRBJ2-1 | TRBD1 | few | TRBV7-8 | CASSLGLVGTGIINEQFF | TGTGCCAGCAGCTTAGGACTAGTAGGGACAGGGATCATTAATGAGCAGTTCTTC
TRBJ1-4 | - | once | TRBV29-1 | CSVGTTNEKLFF | TGCAGCGTCGGGACAACTAATGAAAAACTGTTTTTT
TRBJ2-7 | TRBD1 | - | TRBV14 | CASSTTGGVYEQYF | TGTGCCAGCAGCACGACAGGGGGGGTCTACGAGCAGTACTTC
TRBJ1-2 | - | - | TRBV4-3 | CASSQESGYGYTF | TGCGCCAGCAGCCAAGAGTCAGGGTATGGCTACACCTTC
TRBJ2-1 | - | - | TRBV3-1/TRBV3-2 | CASSQAIARNEQFF | TGTGCCAGCAGCCAAGCAATAGCTAGGAATGAGCAGTTCTTC
TRBJ1-2 | TRBD1 | few | TRBV27 | CASTTYGDRVGGYTF | TGTGCCAGCACCACCTATGGGGACAGGGTGGGCGGCTACACCTTC
TRBJ2-1 | TRBD2 | - | TRBV9 | CASSSSGTNYNEQFF | TGTGCCAGCAGCTCAAGCGGGACCAACTACAATGAGCAGTTCTTC
TRBJ2-2 | - | - | TRBV7-2 | CASSPGLGGELFF | TGTGCCAGCAGCCCCGGGTTGGGCGGGGAGCTGTTTTTT